This T cell receptor (beta chain) was sequenced for a study of blood T cell repertoires in COVID-19. Turning to the study itself: Acute-phase and convalescent COVID-19 samples originated in the United States, Italy and Spain.

TCRdb's table, derived via immunoSEQ multiplex PCR, lists solely in-frame clones and lacks some. The table includes 250,000 to 350,000 clones, 88% detected once. This clonotype originated in a woman in her fifties or sixties with active or convalescent COVID-19. Sequenced material: peripheral blood.

CDR3 amino acids: CASSLDGTTDEQYF. The DNA for the CDR3 is TGCGCCAGCAGCTTGGACGGGACTACTGACGAGCAGTACTTC. The chain uses TRBV5-1 and TRBJ2-7; 7 bases agree with TRBD2. CDR3 length equals 14 residues. CDR1 is SGHRS and CDR2 is YFSETQ in the germline V gene. V shed 0 bases and J 5 bases; nucleotides not matched to a gene: 5.